The 21 T cell receptor beta chains below come from one sample, sequenced in a study of CD8 T cells in ankylosing spondylitis. Study conclusions and caveats: A TCR beta motif of eight highly homologous variants appeared characteristic of ankylosing spondylitis blood.

Their specific antigens are unknown. Each CDR3 protein gets one entry after TCRdb re-called the 5' RACE reads with MiXCR. The table has 500,000 or so distinct CDR3 sequences, over 4% seen once; the top ten hold around 3.4%. Source material: blood, either unsorted or a sorted T cell fraction (not recorded which). The source of these receptors is a male donor with ankylosing spondylitis.

This clonotype was detected ten times or more. The chain recombines TRBV12-3 or TRBV12-4 with TRBJ2-7, with TRBD1 identical over 8 bases. Trimming removed 6 bases from V and 3 bases from J; junction bases left unmatched: 10. The CDR3 runs to 15 residues. CDR3 residues: CASRRGQGPFYEQYF. The CDR3 coding sequence is TGTGCCAGCAGACGTGGACAGGGACCGTTCTACGAGCAGTACTTC.

This clonotype was seen many times. The rearrangement joins TRBV6-5 to TRBJ1-1, with D unresolved. Trimming cost V 3 bases and J 9 bases, with 8 bases left between them. Looked up from germline, CDR1 is MNHEY and CDR2 is SVGAGI. The CDR3 contains 11 residues. As DNA, the CDR3 is TGTGCCAGCAGTTATGAGGGTAAAGCTTTCTTT. Its translation: CASSYEGKAFF.

This sequence joins TRBV20-1 and TRBJ1-5; weak D call: TRBD1 (5 bases). This CDR3 region has 12 residues. Germline CDR1 reads DFQATT; CDR2 reads SNEGSKA (reference sequence). V lost 4 bases and J 7 bases, leaving 11 bases between the germline ends. The CDR3 region has the DNA TGCAGTGCTATCCAGGGTGGCCAGCCCCAGCATTTT. This translates into CSAIQGGQPQHF.

Worth noting for this clonotype: A much larger clone lies one base from this, so it may be a read error. CDR3 sequence: CASSQDGTDWNYEQYF. CDR3 sequence (DNA): TGTGCCAGCAGCCAAGATGGGACAGATTGGAACTACGAGCAGTACTTC. V is TRBV4-2 and J is TRBJ2-7, with 7 bases fitting TRBD1. CDR1 is LGHNA, CDR2 YNFKEQ, per germline. The length of the CDR3 is 16 residues. V gave up 0 bases and J gave up 3 bases; unmatched junction bases: 8.

The chain is built from TRBV6-1 and TRBJ1-1, with D hard to call. Germline loops: CDR1 MNHNS, CDR2 SASEGT. V lost 8 bases to trimming and J lost 2 bases, with 9 bases between them. This CDR3 spans 12 amino acids. The CDR3 nucleotides read TGTGCCAGCTGGAATCTAAACACTGAAGCTTTCTTT. As protein: CASWNLNTEAFF.

This clonotype was recorded at least ten times. J is TRBJ1-1 and V is TRBV7-9; TRBD1 is a possible D gene (5 bases). The CDR3 sequence is 16 residues long. CDR1 is SEHNR and CDR2 is FQNEAQ in the germline V gene (reference sequence). The V gene lost 1 base and the J gene lost 3 bases, with 15 bases spanning the gap. The CDR3 DNA is TGTGCCAGCAGCTTAGTTATCGGGGGGGGAGACACTGAAGCTTTCTTT. This gives the protein CASSLVIGGGDTEAFF. The complete variable domain, with remaining parts taken from reference TRBV7-9 and TRBJ1-1, reads DTGVSQNPRHKITKRGQNVTFRCDPISEHNRLYWYRQTLGQGPEFLTYFQNEAQLEKSRLLSDRFSAERPKGSFSTLEIQRTEQGDSAMYLCASSLVIGGGDTEAFFGQGTRLTVV.

Ten or more counts support this clonotype. This sequence joins TRBV4-2 and TRBJ2-7; TRBD1 matches 8 bases. CDR3 size: 16 residues. Germline lookup yields CDR1 LGHNA and CDR2 YNFKEQ. V was pared by 1 base and J by 3 bases, with 8 bases of the junction left unmatched. The CDR3 nucleotides read TGTGCCAGCAGCCAAGCGGGACAGGAATGGAGCTACGAGCAGTACTTC. Its protein product is CASSQAGQEWSYEQYF.

This clonotype was recorded at least ten times. This rearrangement joins TRBV11-1 to TRBJ2-3; maybe TRBD2 (5 bases). Germline lookup yields CDR1 SGHAT and CDR2 FQDESV (reference sequence). CDR3 size: 17 residues. Trimming took off 4 bases at V and 1 base at J, with 18 bases between the two ends. CDR3 sequence reads: CASSSRKARLRTDTQYF. DNA for the CDR3: TGTGCCAGCAGCTCAAGGAAAGCGCGACTACGCACAGATACGCAGTATTTT.

The chain carries TRBV20-1 and TRBJ2-2; 7 bases are a match to TRBD1. This CDR3 has 16 residues. Germline values: CDR1 DFQATT, CDR2 SNEGSKA (reference sequence). The trim removed 0 bases at V and 3 bases at J, leaving 7 bases unmatched. CDR3: CSARDVTGMDTGELFF. The CDR3 coding sequence is TGCAGTGCTAGAGATGTGACAGGGATGGACACCGGGGAGCTGTTTTTT.

This clonotype was detected many times. The chain couples TRBV29-1 to TRBJ1-4; TRBD1 agrees at 7 bases. This CDR3 comprises 12 residues. Germline V CDR1 and CDR2: SQVTM, ANQGSEA. V lost 8 bases to trimming and J lost 4 bases; unmatched junction nucleotides: 4. The DNA of the CDR3 is TGCAGCACTCGGGACAGTAATGAAAAACTGTTTTTT. Its translation: CSTRDSNEKLFF.

This clonotype was observed at least ten times. V gene TRBV20-1 combines with J gene TRBJ2-3; D is unresolved. CDR3 size: 12 residues. V shed 5 bases and J shed 0 bases, with 6 bases lying between them. Germline V gives CDR1 DFQATT, CDR2 SNEGSKA (reference sequence). This chain's CDR3 is CSARPSTDTQYF. CDR3 in DNA: TGCAGTGCTCGACCTAGCACAGATACGCAGTATTTT.

In its sample, this clonotype was seen many times. The chain is built from TRBV6-1 and TRBJ2-5; 11 positions agree with TRBD2. V shed 2 bases and J 5 bases; nucleotides not matched to a gene: 4. From germline, CDR1 is MNHNS and CDR2 SASEGT. The CDR3 consists of 15 residues. The CDR3, as DNA: TGTGCCAGCAGTGAACTAGCGGGAGGCGGGGAGACCCAGTACTTC. Translated: CASSELAGGGETQYF.

The chain employs TRBV20-1 and TRBJ2-7, with TRBD2 identical over 8 bases. The CDR3 extends over 14 amino acids. Germline assignment: CDR1 DFQATT and CDR2 SNEGSKA (reference sequence). The trim removed 3 bases at V and 3 bases at J, leaving 7 bases unmatched. The CDR3 DNA reads as TGCAGTGCTAGGGGTCCTCTAGCGGGCTACGAGCAGTACTTC. It specifies CSARGPLAGYEQYF.

As regards this clonotype: A read error may explain this, as a much larger clone is one base away. The rearrangement links TRBV20-1 to TRBJ1-4; the D is unclear. The ends were cut back, 2 bases at V and 4 bases at J, with 11 bases in the middle. The germline CDR1 and CDR2 sequences are DFQATT and SNEGSKA (reference sequence). The length of the CDR3 is 14 residues. CDR3 protein: CSARRQQLNEKLFF. In DNA form, the CDR3 reads TGCAGTGCTAGACGCCAACAGCTTAATGAAAAACTGTTTTTT.

This clonotype turned up a few times. The chain couples TRBV20-1 to TRBJ1-5, with 8 bases fitting TRBD1. Germline CDR1 reads DFQATT; CDR2 reads SNEGSKA (reference sequence). The V and J ends lost 4 bases and 7 bases, in that order; junction bases with no gene match: 9. The CDR3 is 14 residues long. The CDR3 sequence is CSATNRGNGQPQHF. In nucleotides, the CDR3 is TGCAGTGCTACCAACAGGGGGAATGGGCAGCCCCAGCATTTT.

The chain recombines TRBV2 with TRBJ2-4; 9 nucleotides align to TRBD1. CDR1 and CDR2 (germline): SNHLY, FYNNEI. V gave up 8 bases and J gave up 4 bases; unmatched junction bases: 6. CDR3 size: 14 residues. This CDR3 is CASYSTGGKNIQYF. For the CDR3, the DNA is TGTGCCAGCTACTCGACAGGGGGAAAAAACATTCAGTACTTC.

Ten or more counts support this clonotype. V and J are TRBV20-1 and TRBJ2-7, with 11 bases matching TRBD2. V lost 3 bases and J lost 9; bases outside the gene matches: 16. The CDR3 runs to 16 residues. The germline CDR1 and CDR2 sequences are DFQATT and SNEGSKA (reference sequence). This CDR3 reads CSARTSGIRVSTTQYF. CDR3 nucleotide sequence: TGCAGTGCTAGGACTAGCGGGATCCGAGTCTCTACGACGCAGTACTTC.

This chain connects TRBV4-2 to TRBJ2-1; D tentatively fits TRBD1 or TRBD2 (5 bases each). The V and J ends lost 2 bases and 5 bases respectively, with 7 bases between them. The CDR3 contains 13 residues. Germline CDR1 LGHNA, CDR2 YNFKEQ. The CDR3 nucleotides are TGTGCCAGCAGCCAACGGGACGACAATGAGCAGTTCTTC. This gives the protein CASSQRDDNEQFF.

This clonotype has at least ten counts. This chain connects TRBV20-1 to TRBJ1-5; TRBD1 agrees at 8 bases. The germline V gene has CDR1 DFQATT and CDR2 SNEGSKA (reference sequence). The CDR3 has 14 residues. Trimming at V came to 1 base and at J to 7 bases, leaving 6 bases not matched to a gene. CDR3 residues: CSARGGQVKQPQHF. DNA for the CDR3: TGCAGTGCTAGAGGGGGACAGGTCAAACAGCCCCAGCATTTT.

The chain joins TRBV7-9 to TRBJ2-1; 7 bases line up with TRBD1. Germline assignment: CDR1 SEHNR and CDR2 FQNEAQ (reference sequence). The J segment lost 10 bases and the V segment lost 2 bases, leaving 8 bases of the junction unmatched. The CDR3 runs to 14 residues. The CDR3 reads CASSLPRGDREQFF. Written as DNA, the CDR3 is TGTGCCAGCAGCTTACCTCGAGGGGACAGAGAGCAGTTCTTC.

The chain carries TRBV5-1 and TRBJ1-2; possibly TRBD1 for D (5 bases). Germline V gives CDR1 SGHRS, CDR2 YFSETQ. The V and J ends lost 4 bases and 8 bases respectively, with 15 bases between them. The CDR3 contains 13 residues. CDR3: CASSTARQSGYTF. Here the CDR3 DNA reads TGCGCCAGCAGCACTGCACGACAGTCAGGCTACACCTTC.